Below, one T cell receptor (beta chain) is given with its context. It has no known antigen specificity. The sample holds no much larger clone one base away, and base qualities are not on file. This sample is part of a study of blood T cell repertoires in COVID-19 (TCRdb year 2020). Regarding the complete study: Samples covering the acute and convalescent phases of COVID-19 were provided by collaborators in the United States, Italy and Spain. Subjects who had been exposed to COVID-19, were actively infected with it, or had recovered from it provided the deeply sampled blood TCRbeta repertoires that made up the dataset. Where available, HLA class I and class II types were taken from metadata supplied by the sample provider and were not determined by assay-based typing. A de-identified subject ID, COVID-19 status, age in years and sex were almost always included in the sample metadata. The material from the prospective study consisted of cDNA or gDNA derived from T cells, B-cell-depleted T cells, or PBMCs. The samples were drawn from two sources: the first 160 participants of the ongoing ImmuneRACE study, and 1,200 or so subjects contributed by 6 global collaborators. The repertoires were made available in a free public database intended to serve as a resource for research on the immune response to SARS-CoV-2.

The collaborating institutions used their own protocols to collect whole blood in K2EDTA tubes. For TCRbeta analysis, collaborators shipped samples as frozen whole blood, isolated PBMCs, or DNA extracted from either of those sample types. TCRbeta CDR3 regions were amplified from genomic DNA by means of the immunoSEQ Assay, a bias-controlled multiplex PCR. The source study handled its data this way. Nucleated cell counts per sample were estimated from amplification of reference gene primers within the assay. To quantify the absolute abundance of each unique TCRbeta CDR3 rearrangement, sequence reads were collapsed and filtered. For each sample, productive Simpson clonality was calculated by taking the square root of Simpson's diversity index across productive rearrangements. Here the immuneACCESS table is served through TCRdb, limited to in-frame sequences with V and J called. Missing clones are a known gap in these copies; in checked studies unresolved V genes cover under half, and the rest lacks a known reason. Clonal size and the V and J genes are those of that table, whereas D and trimming came from the DNA. This sample comprises about 220,000 clones, 84% of them detected only once. The ten largest make up roughly 10% of the sample.

The germline V gene sets CDR1 to LGHNA and CDR2 to YSLEER. V is shortened by 0 bases, J by 11 bases, and the region joining them spans 16 bases. Inclusive of the bounding cysteine and phenylalanine, the CDR3 is 14 residues long. The read is trimmed to its CDR3 DNA, 42 bases read in frame from base 1. Overall study results and their limits: Clinical and demographic metadata were provided uncurated, with the amount varying by source and participant.

The sample was peripheral blood. The sequence is built from TRBV4-3 and TRBJ1-1, and the D gene may be TRBD1, 5 bases matching. This TCR derives from a man aged 45-65 years with active or convalescent COVID-19. In nucleotide form, the sequence is TGCGCCAGCAGCCAAGATCGTGGACACGGGGGGGCTTTCTTT. The resulting protein is CASSQDRGHGGAFF.